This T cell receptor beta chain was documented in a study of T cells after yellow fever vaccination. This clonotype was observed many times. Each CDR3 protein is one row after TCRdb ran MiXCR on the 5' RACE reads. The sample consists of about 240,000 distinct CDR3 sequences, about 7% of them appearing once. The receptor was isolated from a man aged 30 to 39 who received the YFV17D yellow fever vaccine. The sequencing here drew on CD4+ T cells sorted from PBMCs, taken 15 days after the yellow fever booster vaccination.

The CDR3 region is CASSLLKETQYF. The CDR3 DNA reads as TGTGCCAGCAGCTTGCTCAAAGAGACCCAGTACTTC. The J gene is TRBJ2-5, the V gene TRBV12-3 or TRBV12-4; D ambiguous. The CDR3 has 12 amino acids. Trimming removed 6 bases at V and 3 bases at J, with 8 bases between.